This T cell receptor beta chain was found in a study of a mutant IDH1 vaccine in newly diagnosed glioma. Using immunoSEQ multiplex PCR, the repertoire was profiled, and TCRdb retains in-frame clones only, with some absent. Of about 94,000 clones listed, nearly 90% were seen once; the top ten hold approximately 0.8%. Time point in this sample: week 47, end of study. One vaccine dose held 300 ug of mutant IDH1 20-mer peptide and came with topical imiquimod. The CDR3 totals 14 residues. Germline CDR1 reads MNHEY; CDR2 reads SVGAGI. Trimming stripped 1 base from V and 5 bases from J, with 11 bases between. As for this clone: No antigen is known for it.

The sequences come from PBMCs, collected from a glioma patient whose treatment included an IDH1 peptide vaccine. This chain joins TRBV6-5 and TRBJ1-2; no reliable D call. The receptor's source is a woman in her forties or fifties with glioma. The CDR3 sequence: CASSYLNEGYGYTF. In DNA, the CDR3 is TGTGCCAGCAGTTACTTGAATGAAGGGTATGGCTACACCTTC.